The rows below give T cell receptor beta chains drawn from one sample of a study of beta chain features in type 1 diabetes. The protocol was immunoSEQ multiplex PCR, while the TCRdb copy is restricted to in-frame clones and leaves out a portion. This table holds about 930,000 clones, roughly a sixth found once. Sequencing was carried out using naive CD4+ T cells from blood. The receptors derive from a woman younger than 30 in good health. Each CDR3 is given with its conserved first and last residue. The order of the fields is D gene, clone size, V gene, J gene, CDR3 DNA, CDR3 protein. D genes are given only for firm matches. Clone size, where shown, is once, few, many, or a class for clones that have expanded.

TRBD2	NA	TRBV19	TRBJ2-7	TGTGCCAGTAGTCCAAGCCGAGGGACTAGCGGGACGGGGGAGCAGTACTTC	CASSPSRGTSGTGEQYF
TRBD1	NA	TRBV18	TRBJ2-7	TGTGCCAGCTCCATGGGGACAGGGGAGTGGGAGCAGTACTTC	CASSMGTGEWEQYF
TRBD2	NA	TRBV5-8	TRBJ2-1	TGTGCCAGCAGCTTTGGACTAGCAATCTACAATGAGCAGTTCTTC	CASSFGLAIYNEQFF
NA	NA	TRBV7-8	TRBJ2-7	TGTGCCAGCAGCTTAGTCCAGGGGGGCTACGAGCAGTACTTC	CASSLVQGGYEQYF
NA	few	TRBV7-3	TRBJ2-1	TGTGCCAGCAGCCCCCACAGGGATTCGGATGAGCAGTTCTTC	CASSPHRDSDEQFF
NA	NA	TRBV19	TRBJ2-3	TGTGCCAGTAGTTCTCGGGAGCTTAGCACAGATACGCAGTATTTT	CASSSRELSTDTQYF
TRBD1	few	TRBV9	TRBJ2-5	TGTGCCAGCAGCGTTTTGGGGACAGGGGGCCAAGAGACCCAGTACTTC	CASSVLGTGGQETQYF
NA	NA	TRBV2	TRBJ1-1	TGTGCCAGCCTGGGTTTGCTCCGTACTGAAGCTTTCTTT	CASLGLLRTEAFF
TRBD1	NA	TRBV29-1	TRBJ2-1	TGCAGCGTACAAGCCGGGACAGGGTGGAACAATGAGCAGTTCTTC	CSVQAGTGWNNEQFF
NA	few	TRBV2	TRBJ2-7	TGTGCCAGCAGTGGCGCCAGCTACGAGCAGTACTTC	CASSGASYEQYF
TRBD1	few	TRBV4-3	TRBJ2-5	TGCGCCAGCAGCCCCAGGACAGGGGTCGAGACCCAGTACTTC	CASSPRTGVETQYF
TRBD1	NA	TRBV19	TRBJ1-5	TGTGCCAGTAGTAAAACCTCAGGGGGAAGGCAGCCCCAGCATTTT	CASSKTSGGRQPQHF
TRBD1	NA	TRBV9	TRBJ1-5	TGTGCCAGCAGCGCAGAGACAGGGTTTCGGGAGCCCCAGCATTTT	CASSAETGFREPQHF
TRBD1	few	TRBV15	TRBJ2-7	TGTGCCACCAGCAGAGGGGACAGGGCTTTGTCCTACGAGCAGTACTTC	CATSRGDRALSYEQYF
NA	NA	TRBV7-9	TRBJ2-1	TGTGCCAGCAGCTTAACGAGGGGGTCCTACAATGAGCAGTTCTTC	CASSLTRGSYNEQFF
NA	NA	TRBV27	TRBJ2-3	TGTGCCAGCAGGCGACGAGGGGATGGCTCCCCGCGCAGCACAGATACGCAGTATTTT	CASRRRGDGSPRSTDTQYF
NA	NA	TRBV6-6	TRBJ2-3	TGTGCCAGCAGTTACGGCGTCAGCACAGATACGCAGTATTTT	CASSYGVSTDTQYF
TRBD1	NA	TRBV7-2	TRBJ1-2	TGTGCCAGCAGCTTGGCAGGGGGGTCCTATTCATATGGCTACACCTTC	CASSLAGGSYSYGYTF
NA	NA	TRBV7-3	TRBJ2-3	TGTGCCAGCAGCTTAAGTGTGCGGGGGCGAAGCACAGATACGCAGTATTTT	CASSLSVRGRSTDTQYF
TRBD1	few	TRBV9	TRBJ1-2	TGTGCCAGCAGCTTGGGGACAGCTAACTATGGCTACACCTTC	CASSLGTANYGYTF
NA	NA	TRBV7-2	TRBJ2-1	TGTGCCAGCAGCCTTAGCCAGGGAGGTTTGAATGAGCAGTTCTTC	CASSLSQGGLNEQFF
NA	few	TRBV7-9	TRBJ2-7	TGTGCCAGCAGCTTAGAGGAGGTCTGGGAGCAGTACTTC	CASSLEEVWEQYF
NA	few	TRBV27	TRBJ2-2	TGTGCCAGCAGTTTTGGTCTGGTTCGGGACACCGGGGAGCTGTTTTTT	CASSFGLVRDTGELFF
NA	few	TRBV16	TRBJ2-5	TGTGCCAGCAGCCAACGTGGAGGAGGTGGAGAGACCCAGTACTTC	CASSQRGGGGETQYF
NA	NA	TRBV7-9	TRBJ2-7	TGTGCCAGCAGCCCCCGGTCGGGCCTCCTACACGAGCAGTACTTC	CASSPRSGLLHEQYF
TRBD2	NA	TRBV5-4	TRBJ2-7	TGTGCCAGCAGCTCAGATCCGGGACTAGCTCTTTACGAGCAGTACTTC	CASSSDPGLALYEQYF
NA	few	TRBV7-2	TRBJ2-5	TGTGCCAGCAGCTTAGGCACCGGGGCCGGGAAGACCCAGTACTTC	CASSLGTGAGKTQYF
NA	few	TRBV11-2	TRBJ2-2	TGTGCCAGCAGCTTAGTGGGATTAGCCGGGGAGCTGTTTTTT	CASSLVGLAGELFF
NA	NA	TRBV4-2	TRBJ2-2	TGTGCCAGCAGCCAAGATGCGGGCCTTAACACCGGGGAGCTGTTTTTT	CASSQDAGLNTGELFF
TRBD1	NA	TRBV2	TRBJ1-1	TGTGCCAGCAGTGATAGGACAGGCCCTCTTGAAGCTTTCTTT	CASSDRTGPLEAFF
NA	NA	TRBV23-1	TRBJ2-2	TGCGCCAGCAGTCAAAGCCCCACGGACTTCACCGGGGAGCTGTTTTTT	CASSQSPTDFTGELFF
NA	few	TRBV9	TRBJ2-3	TGTGCCAGCAGCGTAGGTCAGGGTTTCACAGATACGCAGTATTTT	CASSVGQGFTDTQYF
NA	NA	TRBV19	TRBJ2-3	TGTGCCAGTAGTGTCGGAGACACAGATACGCAGTATTTT	CASSVGDTDTQYF
TRBD1	NA	TRBV27	TRBJ1-5	TGTGCCAGCAGTCTTCTCGCCCTCGGACAGGGCGATCAGCCCCAGCATTTT	CASSLLALGQGDQPQHF
NA	few	TRBV4-2	TRBJ2-2	TGTGCCAGCAGCCAAGTTAGGGTTATGTTGTGGATCAACACCGGGGAGCTGTTTTTT	CASSQVRVMLWINTGELFF
TRBD2	NA	TRBV6-6	TRBJ2-7	TGTGCCAGCAGTTCTACCGGAGGGGAGGGGTACTTC	CASSSTGGEGYF